This TCR beta chain was identified in a study of T cell responses to AZD1222 COVID-19 vaccine. Regarding the study as a whole: Reportedly, nearly half of unique spike TCRs recognized epitopes outside B.1.351/B.1.1.7 mutations. White British people made up most donors, females outnumbered males, and clonal diversity was possibly underestimated. At study baseline, merely five or six AZD1222 recipients were seropositive. Compared with day 0, the breadth and depth of the Spike-specific TCR repertoire rose significantly after two doses of AZD1222.

Here immunoSEQ multiplex PCR was the method, and the copy in TCRdb shows in-frame clones only, minus some. The sample holds about 100,000 clones, 88% seen once. The CDR3 is 15 amino acids. The germline V and J ends were trimmed by 7 bases and 4 bases, with 19 bases remaining between them. Germline values: CDR1 MNHEY, CDR2 SMNVEV (reference sequence). As to this clone: The antigen is not known.

The clonotype originates from an adult in good health. The chain joins TRBV27 to TRBJ1-1; no clear D gene. The starting material was peripheral blood, obtained on day 0 of AZD1222 vaccination. CDR3 coding DNA: TGTGCCAGCACTTTGGGTCCGGGCGGAGGCACTGAAGCTTTCTTT. This sequence encodes CASTLGPGGGTEAFF.